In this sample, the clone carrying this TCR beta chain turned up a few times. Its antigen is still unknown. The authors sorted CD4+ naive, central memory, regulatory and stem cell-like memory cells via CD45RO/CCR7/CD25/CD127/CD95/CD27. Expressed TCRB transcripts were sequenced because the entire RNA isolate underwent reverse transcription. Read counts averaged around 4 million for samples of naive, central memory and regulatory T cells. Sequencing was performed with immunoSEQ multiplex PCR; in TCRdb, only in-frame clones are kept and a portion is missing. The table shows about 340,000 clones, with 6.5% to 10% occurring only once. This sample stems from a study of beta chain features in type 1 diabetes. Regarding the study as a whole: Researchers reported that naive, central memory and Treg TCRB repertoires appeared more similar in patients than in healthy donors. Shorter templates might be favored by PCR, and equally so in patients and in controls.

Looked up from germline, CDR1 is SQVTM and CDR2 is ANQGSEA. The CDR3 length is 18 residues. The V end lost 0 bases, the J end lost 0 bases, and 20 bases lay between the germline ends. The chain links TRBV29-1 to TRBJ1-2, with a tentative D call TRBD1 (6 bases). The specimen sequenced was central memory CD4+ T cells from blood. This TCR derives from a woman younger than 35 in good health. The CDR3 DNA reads TGCAGCGTTGAAGATCATCCAGGGACATCGGGGGCTAACTATGGCTACACCTTC. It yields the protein CSVEDHPGTSGANYGYTF.